A single sample is the source of the 31 T cell receptor beta chains below, sequenced in a study of response to subunit inactivated influenza vaccine. TCRdb redid the calling of the RT-PCR reads with MiXCR, one entry per CDR3 protein. The repertoire holds about 480,000 distinct CDR3 sequences, with about 25% as singletons. The material was CD4+ T cells sorted from PBMCs, obtained roughly 5 days after vaccination. These receptor sequences come from a man in his fifties who received an inactivated influenza vaccine.

This chain joins TRBV7-9 and TRBJ2-2; D uncertain. Looked up from germline, CDR1 is SEHNR and CDR2 is FQNEAQ (reference sequence). Trimming pared 4 bases from V and 8 bases from J, leaving 14 bases between. The CDR3 loop spans 14 amino acids. Here the CDR3 reads CASSSPGVPGELFF. In DNA form, the CDR3 reads TGTGCCAGCAGCTCCCCGGGCGTCCCAGGGGAGCTGTTTTTT. The complete variable domain, with remaining parts taken from reference TRBV7-9 and TRBJ2-2, reads DTGVSQNPRHKITKRGQNVTFRCDPISEHNRLYWYRQTLGQGPEFLTYFQNEAQLEKSRLLSDRFSAERPKGSFSTLEIQRTEQGDSAMYLCASSSPGVPGELFFGEGSRLTVL.

This clonotype has more than one count but fewer than ten. The chain links TRBV20-1 to TRBJ2-1; the match to TRBD2 covers 7 bases. The CDR3 is 14 residues long. Germline V gene data show CDR1 as DFQATT and CDR2 as SNEGSKA (reference sequence). V shed 1 base, J shed 3 bases, and the junction held 3 bases outside the gene matches. The chain's CDR3 is CSARGRESYNEQFF. Here the CDR3 DNA reads TGCAGTGCTAGAGGGCGGGAGAGCTACAATGAGCAGTTCTTC.

This clonotype was counted between two and nine times. J is TRBJ2-3 and V is TRBV20-1; 7 bases fit TRBD2. Unmatched junction bases numbered 14, after V lost 7 bases and J lost 4 bases. The germline gives CDR1 DFQATT, CDR2 SNEGSKA (reference sequence). The CDR3 has 15 residues. The CDR3: CSVTIAGERADTQYF. The CDR3 nucleotides are TGCAGTGTTACAATAGCGGGTGAAAGGGCAGATACGCAGTATTTT.

This chain uses TRBV10-3 with TRBJ2-1; no firm D call. Germline lookup yields CDR1 ENHRY and CDR2 SYGVKD. The CDR3 spans 16 residues. Deletions cut 2 bases from V and 3 bases from J, with 14 bases between. CDR3 nucleotides: TGTGCCATCAGTGAGATAGGGTCAGAAGACTACAATGAGCAGTTCTTC. As protein: CAISEIGSEDYNEQFF.

CDR3 residues: CASQDTSSTDTQYF. DNA for the CDR3: TGCGCCAGTCAGGACACCTCTAGCACAGATACGCAGTATTTT. The chain uses TRBV5-1 and TRBJ2-3, with a possible D match to TRBD1 (5 bases). From germline, CDR1 is SGHRS and CDR2 YFSETQ. The CDR3 contains 14 residues. V shed 8 bases and J shed 0 bases, with 13 bases lying between them.

CDR3: CSARRLAGGVSSYNEQFF. In DNA, the CDR3 is TGCAGTGCTAGGAGACTAGCGGGGGGGGTGAGCTCCTACAATGAGCAGTTCTTC. The V and J genes are TRBV20-1 and TRBJ2-1, with TRBD2 identical over 14 bases. CDR3 size: 18 residues. Losses at the gene ends were 3 bases for V and 0 bases for J; bases not matched to a gene: 7. CDR1 is DFQATT, CDR2 SNEGSKA, per germline (reference sequence).

The CDR3 loop reads CASSSDLSSTDTQYF. CDR3 DNA: TGTGCCAGCAGCTCGGACCTCTCTAGCACAGATACGCAGTATTTT. The chain recombines TRBV28 with TRBJ2-3; no definite D call. Per germline, CDR1 MDHEN and CDR2 SYDVKM. Between the trimmed V and J ends, which lost 6 bases and 0 bases, there was a span of 13 bases. The CDR3 is 15 amino acids.

In this sample, this clonotype turned up a few times. The gene calls are TRBV4-3 and TRBJ2-7, with D tentatively TRBD1 or TRBD2 (5 bases each). The V gene lost 6 bases and the J gene lost 1 base, with 13 bases spanning the gap. Germline V CDR1 and CDR2: LGHNA, YSLEER. The CDR3 covers 14 residues. CDR3 amino acids: CASSRGAGSYEQYF. CDR3 sequence (DNA): TGCGCCAGCAGTCGGGGCGCCGGTTCCTACGAGCAGTACTTC.

This chain connects TRBV7-6 to TRBJ2-2; 11 bases fit TRBD2. V shed 5 bases and J 7 bases; nucleotides not matched to a gene: 12. This CDR3 contains 17 residues. CDR1 is SGHVS and CDR2 is FNYEAQ in the germline V gene. The CDR3 protein is CASSALAGAFGIGELFF. Here the CDR3 DNA reads TGTGCCAGCAGCGCACTAGCGGGAGCCTTCGGGATCGGGGAGCTGTTTTTT.

This clonotype was detected many times. The chain links TRBV12-3 or TRBV12-4 to TRBJ2-1, with a tentative D call TRBD2 (5 bases). Trimming pared 7 bases from V and 1 base from J, leaving 14 bases between. The CDR3 length is 15 residues. CDR3 protein: CASTPDSSSYNEQFF. The CDR3, as DNA: TGTGCCAGCACCCCGGACTCTTCTTCCTACAATGAGCAGTTCTTC.

V usage is TRBV7-9 and J usage is TRBJ2-7; possible D gene TRBD1, 5 bases. Germline V gene data show CDR1 as SEHNR and CDR2 as FQNEAQ (reference sequence). The V gene lost 2 bases and the J gene lost 3 bases, with 20 bases spanning the gap. The length of the CDR3 is 17 residues. In nucleotides, the CDR3 is TGTGCCAGCAGCTTACCTTTTCGTGGGGCTTTTATCTACGAGCAGTACTTC. Encoded protein: CASSLPFRGAFIYEQYF.

This chain joins TRBV6-6 and TRBJ1-2; 8 positions agree with TRBD1. V trimming: 5 bases; J trimming: 5 bases; junction bases outside the gene matches: 10. Germline loops: CDR1 MNHNY, CDR2 SVGAGI (reference sequence). The CDR3 runs to 15 residues. CDR3 sequence: CASSVTTGTGYGYTF. As DNA, the CDR3 is TGTGCCAGCAGTGTTACAACCGGGACAGGATATGGCTACACCTTC.

Concerning this clonotype: A much larger clone sits a single nucleotide away, making a read error possible. J is TRBJ2-3 and V is TRBV20-1, with a possible D match to TRBD1 (5 bases). The germline V and J ends were trimmed by 1 base and 7 bases, with 15 bases remaining between them. This CDR3 is built from 14 residues. Germline loops: CDR1 DFQATT, CDR2 SNEGSKA (reference sequence). Here the CDR3 DNA reads TGCAGTGCTAGAGTAGGGGCCACCGCGAATACGCAGTATTTT. Translation gives CSARVGATANTQYF.

The rearrangement uses TRBV7-2 and TRBJ1-2; the D gene is possibly TRBD1 (5 bases). This CDR3 contains 13 residues. Germline values: CDR1 SGHTA, CDR2 FQGNSA. The V and J ends lost 1 base and 8 bases respectively, with 11 bases between them. CDR3 residues: CASSLGGGWGYTF. DNA for the CDR3: TGTGCCAGCAGCTTAGGGGGGGGATGGGGCTACACCTTC.

J is TRBJ1-5 and V is TRBV20-1, with D hard to call. Germline CDR1 and CDR2: DFQATT and SNEGSKA (reference sequence). The V end lost 2 bases, the J end lost 0 bases, and 11 bases lay between the germline ends. This CDR3 is built from 15 residues. This CDR3 reads CSARIDKYSNQPQHF. The CDR3 nucleotides are TGCAGTGCTAGAATTGATAAATATAGCAATCAGCCCCAGCATTTT.

This sequence joins TRBV20-1 and TRBJ2-1, with 9 bases identical to TRBD1. The CDR3 is made up of 12 amino acids. The germline gives CDR1 DFQATT, CDR2 SNEGSKA (reference sequence). After removal of 7 bases from V and 7 bases from J, the junction contained 5 bases not matched to a gene. CDR3 in amino acids: CSVNRGRNEQFF. The DNA for the CDR3 is TGCAGTGTAAACAGGGGGCGGAATGAGCAGTTCTTC.

This clonotype was found a few times. This rearrangement joins TRBV7-9 to TRBJ2-7; perhaps TRBD1 as D (6 bases). Germline CDR1 SEHNR, CDR2 FQNEAQ (reference sequence). The CDR3 contains 15 residues. Trimming cost V 5 bases and J 3 bases, with 17 bases left between them. The CDR3 DNA follows: TGTGCCAGCAGCGGAACCGGGACATTTAACTACGAGCAGTACTTC. It translates to CASSGTGTFNYEQYF.

A few counts support this clonotype. The V gene is TRBV3-1, the J gene TRBJ1-3; possible D gene TRBD1, 5 bases. The CDR3 runs to 18 residues. Trimming took off 2 bases at V and 0 bases at J, with 17 bases between the two ends. Germline CDR1 LGHDT, CDR2 YNNKEL (reference sequence). The CDR3 DNA is TGTGCCAGCAGCCAATTTAGGAGACAGCGGAGCTCTGGAAACACCATATATTTT. As protein: CASSQFRRQRSSGNTIYF.

This clonotype appeared a few times. CDR3 in DNA: TGTGCCAGCAGCTTATATGACAACACAGATACGCAGTATTTT. Amino acids: CASSLYDNTDTQYF. The chain recombines TRBV11-2 with TRBJ2-3; D not certain. Germline V gene sequence: CDR1 SGHAT, CDR2 FQNNGV. V was pared by 2 bases and J by 2 bases, with 8 bases between. The CDR3 totals 14 residues.

The rearrangement links TRBV11-2 to TRBJ2-1, with TRBD2 as a possible D gene (7 bases). Trimming stripped 0 bases from V and 13 bases from J, with 13 bases between. The CDR3 has 13 amino acids. The germline CDR1 and CDR2 sequences are SGHAT and FQNNGV. CDR3 DNA: TGTGCCAGCAGCTTAGAATCGGCGGGGGCTCAGTTCTTC. Amino acid sequence: CASSLESAGAQFF.

The CDR3 DNA reads as TGTGCCAGCAGCTTGGACCCAGTTGTGGCGGATACGCAGTATTTT. Translating it yields CASSLDPVVADTQYF. The V and J genes are TRBV5-4 and TRBJ2-3, with D unclear. This CDR3 is built from 15 residues. V was pared by 0 bases and J by 6 bases, with 14 bases between. Germline assignment: CDR1 SGHNT and CDR2 YYREEE (reference sequence).

The V call is TRBV6-6, the J call TRBJ2-5; D gene unclear. Trimming removed 8 bases from V and 4 bases from J, with 14 bases in between. CDR3 length: 13 amino acids. Germline V gene data show CDR1 as MNHNY and CDR2 as SVGAGI (reference sequence). DNA of the CDR3: TGTGCCAGCGGCCGGGCCCCCGGAGAGACCCAGTACTTC. Translating gives CASGRAPGETQYF.

V is TRBV6-1 and J is TRBJ2-2; TRBD2 aligns across 8 bases. V dropped 7 bases and J dropped 4; count of bases not matched to a gene: 11. Germline values: CDR1 MNHNS, CDR2 SASEGT. The CDR3 consists of 16 residues. The CDR3 here is CASIASAGGGTGELFF. The CDR3 nucleotides are TGTGCCAGCATAGCAAGCGCGGGGGGTGGCACCGGGGAGCTGTTTTTT.

The chain couples TRBV20-1 to TRBJ1-2; D is possibly TRBD1 (5 bases). The CDR3 has 14 amino acids. The V and J ends lost 4 bases and 7 bases respectively, with 19 bases between them. CDR1 is DFQATT, CDR2 SNEGSKA, per germline (reference sequence). This CDR3 is CSAKDLSTGFGYTF. In DNA form, the CDR3 reads TGCAGTGCTAAAGACCTAAGCACAGGATTTGGCTACACCTTC.

V gene TRBV12-3 or TRBV12-4 combines with J gene TRBJ2-1; D might be TRBD2 (6 bases). The V gene lost 3 bases and the J gene lost 5 bases, with 8 bases spanning the gap. There are 13 residues in the CDR3. CDR3 protein: CASSFTSNNEQFF. The CDR3 coding sequence is TGTGCCAGCAGTTTTACTAGCAACAATGAGCAGTTCTTC.

CDR3 sequence: CASSQSYRAEAFF. DNA for the CDR3: TGTGCCAGCAGCCAAAGTTACCGTGCTGAAGCTTTCTTT. The V gene is TRBV3-1, the J gene TRBJ1-1; D remains unclear. Trimming removed 2 bases at V and 6 bases at J, with 10 bases between. Germline V lookup: CDR1 LGHDT, CDR2 YNNKEL (reference sequence). This CDR3 spans 13 amino acids.

The chain recombines TRBV20-1 with TRBJ2-3; possibly TRBD2 for D (5 bases). The V gene's germline CDR1 is DFQATT and CDR2 SNEGSKA (reference sequence). Between the trimmed V and J ends, which lost 6 bases and 4 bases, there was a span of 17 bases. The CDR3 has 14 amino acids. The CDR3: CSAQIPGGSDTQYF. The CDR3, as DNA: TGCAGTGCCCAAATCCCTGGAGGATCAGATACGCAGTATTTT.

J is TRBJ1-6 and V is TRBV5-1, with D perhaps TRBD1 (6 bases). The V gene's germline CDR1 is SGHRS and CDR2 YFSETQ. This CDR3 spans 15 amino acids. With 4 bases removed from V and 10 bases from J, the gap between germline ends came to 18 bases. The CDR3 protein is CASSRGTGLVSPLHF. In nucleotides, the CDR3 is TGCGCCAGCAGCAGAGGAACAGGGCTGGTCTCACCCCTCCACTTT.

This clonotype was found a few times. The V and J genes are TRBV7-7 and TRBJ2-2; no definite D call. There are 12 residues in the CDR3. Trimming removed 5 bases at V and 8 bases at J, with 9 bases between. Germline CDR1 is SSHAT and CDR2 is FNYEAQ (reference sequence). For the CDR3, the DNA is TGTGCCAGCAGCAATTTCGGGGGGGAGCTGTTTTTT. This sequence encodes CASSNFGGELFF.

This clonotype showed up just a few times. The rearrangement uses TRBV20-1 and TRBJ2-3, with D uncertain. CDR1 DFQATT and CDR2 SNEGSKA come from the germline V gene (reference sequence). V was clipped by 6 bases and J by 2 bases, with 12 bases between them. The length of the CDR3 is 13 residues. The CDR3 DNA follows: TGCAGTGCATCTTTACCACACACAGATACGCAGTATTTT. Its protein is CSASLPHTDTQYF.

V and J are TRBV24-1 and TRBJ2-7; D ambiguous. The V end lost 5 bases, the J end lost 3 bases, and 16 bases lay between the germline ends. CDR1 and CDR2 (germline): KGHDR, SFDVKD. This CDR3 comprises 15 residues. This CDR3 is CATSASPGSLYEQYF. The CDR3 nucleotides read TGTGCCACCAGTGCCTCCCCCGGGTCACTCTACGAGCAGTACTTC.